This T cell receptor (beta chain) was found in a study of neoadjuvant nivolumab and ipilimumab in lung cancer (dated by TCRdb to 2020 to 2022). General notes on the study: Nivolumab was administered intravenously at 3 mg/kg on days 1, 15 and 29, and in the combination arm ipilimumab 1 mg/kg was added on day 1 only. TCR repertoires were compared between pretherapy (baseline) peripheral blood and tumors resected at surgery after neoadjuvant immune checkpoint blockade. Matched pretherapy and resected tumor pairs were analyzed from seven patients, of whom four had been treated with nivolumab and three with nivolumab plus ipilimumab. A total of roughly 42 patients with operable NSCLC were treated in the trial, with about 23 randomized to nivolumab monotherapy and roughly 20 randomized to nivolumab plus ipilimumab. The primary endpoint of the trial was the rate of major pathologic response (MPR) in the intention-to-treat population of each study arm. What the work shows at the level of the full study, not this receptor alone: From pretherapy to surgery, tumor T-cell richness and clonality increased in three of three dual-therapy tumors but in only two of four nivolumab-treated tumors. Resected tumors had greater TCR richness and clonality than tumor-adjacent uninvolved lung, and increases were observed in more dual-therapy-treated tumors. No significant correlation was found between TCR clonality and pathologic tumor regression, and only one major-pathologic-response sample was available for the clonality analysis. TCR richness in pretherapy blood showed a positive correlation with richness in tumors resected after neoadjuvant therapy (Spearman R of about 0.84). A small number of samples underwent TCR sequencing.

According to the study, the label for this sample's time point signals: at surgical resection after neoadjuvant nivolumab +/- ipilimumab. The samples were taken from NEOSTAR, a phase 2 randomized trial in operable NSCLC that tested neoadjuvant nivolumab or nivolumab plus ipilimumab, followed by surgery. Notes on this clone: Its target antigen remains unknown. Nothing much larger sits one base from this clone, and base qualities are not available.

The germline V gene (reference sequence) gives CDR1 as SEHNR and CDR2 as FQNEAQ. Trimming removed 4 bases from V and 6 bases from J, leaving 18 bases between the germline ends. Its CDR3 holds 15 amino acids, cysteine through phenylalanine. Here the CDR3 DNA is all that survives: 45 bases in frame from base 1. Library preparation used the immunoSEQ multiplex PCR assay. The source study handled its data this way. Repertoires were summarized in terms of richness and clonality, and significantly expanded and contracted clones between pre- and post-therapy samples were identified. TCRdb provides this immuneACCESS table in a form limited to in-frame rearrangements. Some clones are lacking; in checked studies, under half of them reflect an unresolved V gene, and why the rest are absent is not known. That table gives V, J and clone size, and the DNA gave D and trimming. This sample has 25,000 or so clones in its table, and over 80% of those were observed once. About 5% of the sample is held by the ten biggest clonotypes.

The clonotype originates from an adult with non-small cell lung cancer. Sequencing was performed on tumor tissue, taken after neoadjuvant nivolumab, alone or with ipilimumab, at or shortly before surgery. This receptor chain uses TRBV7-9 and TRBJ1-2; a confident D gene designation cannot be given. The CDR3 region reads CASSSSGRGADGYTF. The DNA reads as follows: TGTGCCAGCAGCTCTTCCGGACGAGGCGCGGATGGCTACACCTTC.